What follows are 27 T cell receptor beta chains derived from one specimen sequenced in a study of T cells in Graves' hyperthyroidism and ophthalmopathy. RNA transcripts were the template for amplifying TCR beta CDR3 regions. In the first-round RT-PCR of the TCR CDR3, the HTBI primer set was used. Using its own MiXCR run on the multiplex PCR reads, TCRdb lists one record per CDR3 protein. Of about 360,000 distinct CDR3 sequences in the sample, about 18% were seen once. Sequencing was done on a sample of blood. The receptors derive from a woman between 18 and 30 years old with Graves' hyperthyroidism.

In its sample, this clonotype was seen many times. V is TRBV18 and J is TRBJ1-2; 7 bases are shared with TRBD1. The CDR3 is made up of 13 amino acids. With V trimmed by 5 bases and J by 3 bases, 3 bases remained unmatched. The V gene's germline CDR1 is KGHSH and CDR2 LQKENI. The CDR3 DNA reads as TGTGCCAGCTCAAGGGGGCAGGACTATGGCTACACCTTC. Its translation: CASSRGQDYGYTF.

This clonotype was counted many times. The chain combines TRBV20-1 with TRBJ2-7; D is undetermined. Trimming took off 0 bases at V and 5 bases at J, with 17 bases between the two ends. The length of the CDR3 is 15 residues. Looked up from germline, CDR1 is DFQATT and CDR2 is SNEGSKA (reference sequence). CDR3 sequence: CSARDARRSKDEQYF. The CDR3 coding sequence is TGCAGTGCTAGAGATGCCCGACGGAGTAAGGACGAGCAGTACTTC.

This clonotype came up a few times. CDR3 in DNA: TGTGCCACCAGTGACACCACCGGGACGCCGGTCCGCGAGCAGTACTTC. Amino acids: CATSDTTGTPVREQYF. The chain links TRBV24-1 to TRBJ2-7; perhaps D is TRBD1 or TRBD2 (5 bases each). Trimming cost V 4 bases and J 6 bases, with 21 bases left between them. Germline V gene lookup returns CDR1 KGHDR and CDR2 SFDVKD. The CDR3 contains 16 residues.

This clonotype was seen ten or more times. This rearrangement joins TRBV12-3 or TRBV12-4 to TRBJ1-2; D might be TRBD1 (6 bases). Between the trimmed V and J ends, which lost 3 bases and 4 bases, there was a span of 12 bases. The CDR3 is 14 residues long. The CDR3 reads CASSLNRDGYGYTF. CDR3 in DNA: TGTGCCAGCAGTTTGAACAGGGACGGCTATGGCTACACCTTC.

This clonotype was counted many times. The rearrangement uses TRBV20-1 and TRBJ1-2, with unresolved D. Germline V gene data show CDR1 as DFQATT and CDR2 as SNEGSKA (reference sequence). V was cut by 6 bases and J by 4 bases, with 12 bases left in between. The CDR3 has 12 amino acids. CDR3 DNA: TGCAGTGCCTTAAACGCTCCCTATGGCTACACCTTC. This encodes CSALNAPYGYTF.

This clonotype was seen ten or more times. The gene calls are TRBV12-3 or TRBV12-4 and TRBJ1-1; D unresolved. Trimming removed 1 base at V and 4 bases at J, with 7 bases between. The CDR3 has 13 amino acids. The CDR3 reads CASSLGETTEAFF. CDR3 nucleotides: TGTGCCAGCAGTTTAGGAGAAACCACTGAAGCTTTCTTT.

CDR3 loop: CASSLTARYGYTF. The CDR3 bases are TGTGCCAGCAGCTTAACAGCCCGCTATGGCTACACCTTC. This chain connects TRBV11-2 to TRBJ1-2; D gene uncertain. The CDR3 spans 13 residues. Per the germline V gene, CDR1 is SGHAT and CDR2 is FQNNGV. Trimming took off 2 bases at V and 4 bases at J, with 8 bases between the two ends.

This clonotype showed up many times. The chain has TRBV25-1 and TRBJ1-5; D remains ambiguous. Looked up from germline, CDR1 is MGHDK and CDR2 is SYGVNS. Trimming stripped 1 base from V and 5 bases from J, with 15 bases between. The length of the CDR3 is 16 residues. DNA for the CDR3: TGTGCCAGCAGTGAATTTAACGGAGGAAAAGATCAGCCCCAGCATTTT. This gives the protein CASSEFNGGKDQPQHF.

This clonotype was seen many times. V usage is TRBV4-1 and J usage is TRBJ2-7, with 11 bases lining up with TRBD2. Germline V gives CDR1 MGHRA, CDR2 YSYEKL. The CDR3 loop spans 16 amino acids. V trimming: 5 bases; J trimming: 6 bases; junction bases outside the gene matches: 12. The DNA of the CDR3 is TGCGCCAGCAGCAGGGGGCTAGCGGGGGGCCTGGGCGAGCAGTACTTC. The encoded protein is CASSRGLAGGLGEQYF.

V and J are TRBV24-1 and TRBJ2-5; TRBD1 aligns across 10 bases. The V and J ends lost 4 bases and 2 bases, in that order; junction bases with no gene match: 0. The CDR3 sequence is 14 residues long. The germline CDR1 and CDR2 sequences are KGHDR and SFDVKD. The CDR3 loop is CATSEGQGQETQYF. Here the CDR3 DNA reads TGTGCCACCAGTGAGGGACAGGGGCAAGAGACCCAGTACTTC.

The genes are TRBV6-1 and TRBJ1-2; D not certain. The germline V gene has CDR1 MNHNS and CDR2 SASEGT. V shed 0 bases and J shed 8 bases, with 7 bases lying between them. The CDR3 is 12 residues long. CDR3 nucleotides: TGTGCCAGCAGTGAAGCAGGGCAAGGCTACACCTTC. Amino acid sequence: CASSEAGQGYTF.

In its sample, this clonotype was seen many times. The chain joins TRBV19 to TRBJ2-2; D not resolved. CDR3 size: 15 residues. Trimming stripped 1 base from V and 1 base from J, with 7 bases between. CDR1 is LNHDA, CDR2 SQIVND, per germline (reference sequence). CDR3 sequence: CASSIGGGNTGELFF. As DNA, the CDR3 is TGTGCCAGTAGTATAGGGGGTGGGAACACCGGGGAGCTGTTTTTT.

CDR3 protein: CASSVEEGGSYGYTF. The CDR3 region has the DNA TGTGCCAGCAGCGTAGAGGAGGGGGGTAGCTATGGCTACACCTTC. The chain combines TRBV9 with TRBJ1-2, with D maybe TRBD1 (6 bases). The V end lost 0 bases, the J end lost 4 bases, and 13 bases lay between the germline ends. Germline CDR1 reads SGDLS; CDR2 reads YYNGEE. The CDR3 is made up of 15 amino acids.

This clonotype was found many times. CDR3 DNA: TGTGCCAGCAGCCAGGCAGGGGAAAACACTGAAGCTTTCTTT. Amino acids: CASSQAGENTEAFF. The V and J genes are TRBV3-1 and TRBJ1-1, with a tentative D call TRBD1 (6 bases). Germline V gene data show CDR1 as LGHDT and CDR2 as YNNKEL (reference sequence). This CDR3 region has 14 residues. Trimming removed 3 bases from V and 2 bases from J, with 10 bases in between.

This rearrangement joins TRBV3-1 to TRBJ1-3; D is possibly TRBD1 (5 bases). The CDR3 runs 15 residues. V was shortened by 4 bases and J by 6 bases, with 16 bases between the two germline ends. CDR1 and CDR2 from the germline V gene are LGHDT and YNNKEL (reference sequence). CDR3 residues: CASSLLGPGENTIYF. CDR3 nucleotides: TGTGCCAGCAGCCTCCTGGGTCCGGGGGAAAACACCATATATTTT.

This clonotype was picked up many times. The chain carries TRBV6-1 and TRBJ1-1; D is undetermined. V was shortened by 8 bases and J by 3 bases, with 25 bases between the two germline ends. CDR1 MNHNS and CDR2 SASEGT come from the germline V gene. This CDR3 has 17 residues. CDR3 loop: CASGPRYGRGWYTEAFF. DNA of the CDR3: TGTGCCAGCGGTCCAAGATATGGGCGAGGGTGGTACACTGAAGCTTTCTTT.

This clonotype has a handful of counts. The chain has TRBV4-1 and TRBJ1-2, with TRBD1 matching over 8 bases. Germline V gives CDR1 MGHRA, CDR2 YSYEKL. V gave up 5 bases and J gave up 8 bases; unmatched junction bases: 13. This CDR3 spans 15 amino acids. CDR3 in DNA: TGCGCCAGCAGCTTACACAGGGGGGGCCCTCGGGGCTACACCTTC. Translated: CASSLHRGGPRGYTF.

This clonotype was recorded at least ten times. This sequence joins TRBV6-2 or TRBV6-3 and TRBJ2-5, with D possibly matching TRBD1 (5 bases). The CDR3 runs to 15 residues. Germline CDR1 MNHEY, CDR2 SVGEGT. Trimming stripped 7 bases from V and 5 bases from J, with 20 bases between. In nucleotides, the CDR3 is TGTGCCAGCACCCTTGGCAGGGAATTACTTGAGACCCAGTACTTC. Its translation: CASTLGRELLETQYF.

In its sample, this clonotype was seen many times. The CDR3, as DNA: TGCAGCGTTGCCAAGGGAGAGACCCAGTACTTC. Protein: CSVAKGETQYF. The chain is built from TRBV29-1 and TRBJ2-5, with D hard to call. The CDR3 spans 11 residues. The V and J ends lost 4 bases and 4 bases respectively, with 7 bases between them. The germline CDR1 and CDR2 sequences are SQVTM and ANQGSEA.

This clonotype has a handful of counts. The chain couples TRBV6-5 to TRBJ2-2; D call uncertain. The CDR3 spans 12 residues. V lost 0 bases and J lost 7, with 3 bases in between. Germline values: CDR1 MNHEY, CDR2 SVGAGI. The CDR3 region is CASSYSYGELFF. In DNA form, the CDR3 reads TGTGCCAGCAGTTACTCCTACGGGGAGCTGTTTTTT.

In this sample, this clonotype turned up many times. This chain uses TRBV27 with TRBJ1-1; perhaps TRBD1 as D (5 bases). The V end was cut by 4 bases, the J end by 5 bases, with 11 bases between. This CDR3 contains 13 residues. Looked up from germline, CDR1 is MNHEY and CDR2 is SMNVEV (reference sequence). CDR3 sequence (DNA): TGTGCCAGCAGTTGGGGGGAAGAGACTGAAGCTTTCTTT. It yields the protein CASSWGEETEAFF.

About this clonotype itself: This clone may be a read error of a much larger clone one base away. The chain couples TRBV19 to TRBJ1-2; D not resolved. Trimming shortened V by 6 bases and J by 6 bases, and 14 bases separated the two germline ends. The CDR3 consists of 13 residues. Germline assignment: CDR1 LNHDA and CDR2 SQIVND (reference sequence). Here the CDR3 DNA reads TGTGCCAGTAGCTCGGGGAGGGTTGATGGCTACACCTTC. Translation gives CASSSGRVDGYTF.

This clonotype was seen many times. The J gene is TRBJ1-5, the V gene TRBV6-5, with 9 bases matching TRBD1. Germline values: CDR1 MNHEY, CDR2 SVGAGI. V was clipped by 10 bases and J by 6 bases; unmatched bases: 10. The CDR3 is made up of 14 amino acids. CDR3 DNA: TGTGCCAACAGGATGGACAGGGGCAGTCAGCCCCAGCATTTT. This translates into CANRMDRGSQPQHF.

The V and J genes are TRBV3-1 and TRBJ2-6, with D unresolved. V shed 4 bases and J shed 2 bases, with 9 bases lying between them. The CDR3 covers 15 residues. The germline gives CDR1 LGHDT, CDR2 YNNKEL (reference sequence). The CDR3 here is CASSPSWPGANVLTF. The CDR3 nucleotides read TGTGCCAGCAGCCCCAGCTGGCCTGGGGCCAACGTCCTGACTTTC. The full variable domain, in which reference TRBV3-1 and TRBJ2-6 provide the parts outside the CDR3, is DTAVSQTPKYLVTQMGNDKSIKCEQNLGHDTMYWYKQDSKKFLKIMFSYNNKELIINETVPNRFSPKSPDKAHLNLHINSLELGDSAVYFCASSPSWPGANVLTFGAGSRLTVL.

This clonotype was counted between two and nine times. The V gene is TRBV4-1, the J gene TRBJ2-7; D is undetermined. The CDR3 extends over 17 amino acids. From germline, CDR1 is MGHRA and CDR2 YSYEKL. With 1 base removed from V and 7 bases from J, the gap between germline ends came to 23 bases. The CDR3 loop reads CASSQVILGLIRMEQYF. The DNA of the CDR3 is TGCGCCAGCAGCCAAGTCATCTTGGGTCTGATACGGATGGAGCAGTACTTC.

This chain links TRBV29-1 with TRBJ2-2; 9 nucleotides align to TRBD1. This CDR3 has 15 amino acids. V lost 1 base to trimming and J lost 2 bases; unmatched junction nucleotides: 2. The germline V gene encodes CDR1 SQVTM and CDR2 ANQGSEA. For the CDR3, the DNA is TGCAGCGTTGAAGGGACAGGGGTCAACACCGGGGAGCTGTTTTTT. Translated, it gives CSVEGTGVNTGELFF.

This clonotype was detected many times. The V and J genes are TRBV30 and TRBJ2-7; 9 bases align to TRBD1. The CDR3 sequence is 15 residues long. Trimming at V came to 1 base and at J to 0 bases, leaving 4 bases not matched to a gene. The germline V gene has CDR1 GTSNPN and CDR2 SVGIG (reference sequence). CDR3 sequence reads: CAWSGDRGGSYEQYF. CDR3 in DNA: TGTGCCTGGAGTGGCGACAGGGGGGGCTCCTACGAGCAGTACTTC.